The 16 T cell receptor beta chains listed next were all sequenced from one sample in a study of T cell clonality in common variable immunodeficiency. Generated by immunoSEQ multiplex PCR, the TCRdb table keeps only in-frame clones and is missing some. This sample includes about 37,000 clones with no singletons; its ten biggest clones take up roughly 3.2%. The specimen sequenced was peripheral blood mononuclear cells. The receptors originated from a person aged 18 to 75 in good health.

The table lists this clone with many counts. The CDR3 end lies 3 residues beyond the end of the read and is filled in from the germline J gene. V gene TRBV20-1 combines with J gene TRBJ2-4; 8 bases agree with TRBD1. Looked up from germline, CDR1 is DFQATT and CDR2 is SNEGSKA (reference sequence). V shed 0 bases and J 0 bases; nucleotides not matched to a gene: 1. CDR3 length equals 15 residues. The sequenced part of the CDR3 DNA is TGCAGTGCTAGAGAGACAGGGGTAGCCAAAAACATT. This gives the protein CSARETGVAKNI. The whole CDR3 region reads CSARETGVAKNIQYF.

The DNA read from the CDR3 is TGTGCCAGCAGCTTAGCGGACACGGTGGGGACTGAA. It specifies CASSLADTVGTE. In full, the CDR3 is CASSLADTVGTEAFF. This chain uses TRBV7-6 with TRBJ1-1; tentative D call: TRBD1 (5 bases). Sequencing ends 3 residues short of the CDR3 end; the germline J gene provides the rest. CDR3 length: 15 amino acids. Germline values: CDR1 SGHVS, CDR2 FNYEAQ. V was trimmed by 0 bases and J by 5 bases, leaving 13 bases between them.

This clone was observed at least ten times. The CDR3 is cut off 3 residues early in the read; its end comes from the germline J gene. The V call is TRBV6-4, the J call TRBJ1-5, with 8 positions matching TRBD1. The CDR3 is 17 amino acids. Trimming took 6 bases from V and 6 from J; bases not matched to a gene: 16. The germline V gene has CDR1 MRHNA and CDR2 SNTAGT. Partial CDR3 DNA: TGTGCCAGCAGGGACAGGGCCAGCAATCTAGCAGGTCAGCCC. It codes for CASRDRASNLAGQP. The whole CDR3 sequence is CASRDRASNLAGQPQHF.

Worth noting for this clone: The read terminates 3 residues ahead of where the CDR3 ends, so the germline J gene completes it. The chain uses TRBV19 and TRBJ1-2, with D tentatively TRBD1 (5 bases). The CDR3 extends over 16 amino acids. Per the germline V gene, CDR1 is LNHDA and CDR2 is SQIVND (reference sequence). CDR3 amino acids: CASSRPGTSFSDDYTF. The part of the CDR3 DNA that was read is TGTGCCAGTAGCCGACCCGGGACTAGTTTTTCCGATGAC.

In this sample, this clone turned up many times. The CDR3 extends 3 residues past the end of the read, so its final part is completed from the germline J gene. The genes are TRBV20-1 and TRBJ1-2, with D possibly TRBD1 on 5 matching bases. Germline CDR1 is DFQATT and CDR2 is SNEGSKA (reference sequence). CDR3 size: 12 residues. V lost 5 bases and J 7 bases, leaving 14 bases between the germline ends. The CDR3 bases that were read are TGCAGTGCTGAGAAGGGGTACTCTGGC. Translating it yields CSAEKGYSG. The full CDR3 protein is CSAEKGYSGYTF.

This clone was detected many times. The read gets to within 3 residues of the CDR3 end, and the germline J gene fills in the rest. The gene calls are TRBV5-8 and TRBJ2-4; 7 nucleotides match TRBD1. V lost 4 bases to trimming and J lost 4 bases; unmatched junction nucleotides: 5. Looked up from germline, CDR1 is SGHTS and CDR2 is YDEGEE. The CDR3 loop spans 14 amino acids. The CDR3 sequence is CASSPTGSKNIQYF. Incomplete CDR3 DNA: TGTGCCAGCAGCCCGACAGGGTCAAAAAACATT.

This clone was picked up many times. The CDR3 end falls 3 residues outside the read, so it is completed with the germline J gene. The rearrangement joins TRBV5-1 to TRBJ2-2; 7 bases align to TRBD1. Germline CDR1 and CDR2: SGHRS and YFSETQ. J gave up 2 bases and V 8 bases, and 6 bases lay outside the gene matches. The CDR3 extends over 14 amino acids. This CDR3 is CASRGTENTGELFF. CDR3 DNA, as far as it was read: TGCGCCAGTAGGGGGACAGAAAACACCGGGGAG.

There are many counts of this clone. Sequencing ends 3 residues short of the CDR3 end; the germline J gene provides the rest. The chain uses TRBV30 and TRBJ1-5; 8 bases are shared with TRBD1. The V and J ends lost 3 bases and 4 bases, in that order; junction bases with no gene match: 5. In germline, CDR1 is GTSNPN, CDR2 SVGIG (reference sequence). The CDR3 extends over 14 amino acids. CDR3: CAWSPGQANQPQHF. The sequenced CDR3 bases are TGTGCCTGGAGCCCGGGACAGGCTAATCAGCCC.

This clone was seen at least ten times. The CDR3 extends 3 residues past the end of the read, so its final part is completed from the germline J gene. V gene TRBV5-4 combines with J gene TRBJ2-1, with 8 bases identical to TRBD2. The length of the CDR3 is 15 residues. The germline gives CDR1 SGHNT, CDR2 YYREEE (reference sequence). The J segment lost 0 bases and the V segment lost 1 base, leaving 0 bases of the junction unmatched. The CDR3 sequence is CASSLSGSSYNEQFF. The sequenced CDR3 bases are TGTGCCAGCAGCTTGAGCGGGAGCTCCTACAATGAG.

At least ten counts were recorded for this clone. CDR3 bases read: TGCGCCAGCACCTCCGGGAGACTAGCGGTCCAAGAGACC. This gives the protein CASTSGRLAVQET. The CDR3 reads in full as CASTSGRLAVQETQYF. V is TRBV5-1 and J is TRBJ2-5; TRBD2 aligns across 9 bases. The CDR3 end falls 3 residues outside the read, so it is completed with the germline J gene. Germline values: CDR1 SGHRS, CDR2 YFSETQ. V lost 6 bases to trimming and J lost 1 base; unmatched junction nucleotides: 10. The CDR3 consists of 16 residues.

This clone has ten or more counts. The read stops 3 residues short of the end of the CDR3; the missing end is completed from the germline J gene. The chain uses TRBV11-2 and TRBJ1-1; 9 nucleotides agree with TRBD1. CDR3 length equals 15 residues. After removal of 4 bases from V and 5 bases from J, the junction contained 8 bases not matched to a gene. The V gene's germline CDR1 is SGHAT and CDR2 FQNNGV. The sequenced part of the CDR3 DNA is TGTGCCAGCAGCTCCCACAGGGGGCGGAGGACTGAA. Protein sequence: CASSSHRGRRTE. The full-length CDR3 reads as CASSSHRGRRTEAFF.

The table lists this clone with many counts. The read finishes 3 residues shy of the CDR3 end, and the germline J gene is used to complete it. The chain has TRBV19 and TRBJ1-1; D is perhaps TRBD1 (6 bases). The ends were cut back, 4 bases at V and 6 bases at J, with 15 bases in the middle. Per germline, CDR1 LNHDA and CDR2 SQIVND (reference sequence). The CDR3 runs 14 residues. CDR3 region: CASSNYRVGSEAFF. CDR3 DNA (partial): TGTGCCAGTAGTAACTACAGGGTAGGGTCTGAA. Combining the CDR3 with reference TRBV19 and TRBJ1-1 gives the whole variable domain DGGITQSPKYLFRKEGQNVTLSCEQNLNHDAMYWYRQDPGQGLRLIYYSQIVNDFQKGDIAEGYSVSREKKESFPLTVTSAQKNPTAFYLCASSNYRVGSEAFFGQGTRLTVV.

This clone was seen repeatedly, ten times or more. The CDR3 is cut off 3 residues early in the read; its end comes from the germline J gene. The rearrangement uses TRBV6-1 and TRBJ1-4; maybe TRBD1 (6 bases). The CDR3 sequence is 16 residues long. V was cut by 0 bases and J by 4 bases, with 12 bases left in between. CDR1 and CDR2 (germline): MNHNS, SASEGT. Here the CDR3 reads CASSEAQGLFNEKLFF. CDR3 bases read: TGTGCCAGCAGTGAAGCGCAGGGGCTATTTAATGAAAAA.

This clone was seen many times. The sequence runs out 3 residues before the end of the CDR3; the remainder is reconstructed from the germline J gene. The rearrangement links TRBV5-1 to TRBJ1-3; D uncertain. Germline CDR1 is SGHRS and CDR2 is YFSETQ. The CDR3 is made up of 14 amino acids. Trimming stripped 0 bases from V and 3 bases from J, with 7 bases between. The CDR3 DNA, read in part, is TGCGCCAGCAGCTTGGCTTCCTTTGGAAACACC. Translating it yields CASSLASFGNT. In full, the CDR3 is CASSLASFGNTIYF.

The sample holds many counts of this clone. The read finishes 3 residues shy of the CDR3 end, and the germline J gene is used to complete it. The V gene is TRBV20-1, the J gene TRBJ2-1, with 13 bases aligning to TRBD2. Unmatched junction bases numbered 12, after V lost 6 bases and J lost 4 bases. Germline lookup yields CDR1 DFQATT and CDR2 SNEGSKA (reference sequence). The length of the CDR3 is 17 residues. The covered CDR3 bases are TGCAGTGCCACGGGACTAGCGGGAATTATTGTGTACAATGAG. Its translation is CSATGLAGIIVYNE. The whole CDR3 sequence is CSATGLAGIIVYNEQFF.

This clone was counted many times. The missing CDR3 end, 3 residues past where the read stops, is filled in from the germline J gene. The chain carries TRBV10-3 and TRBJ1-1, with D possibly being TRBD1 (6 bases). V was shortened by 6 bases and J by 0 bases, with 8 bases between the two germline ends. Per germline, CDR1 ENHRY and CDR2 SYGVKD. The CDR3 runs to 13 residues. The CDR3 sequence is CAIRGALNTEAFF. Incomplete CDR3 DNA: TGTGCCATCAGGGGGGCTTTGAACACTGAA.